The next 24 T cell receptor beta chains were all read from a single sample in a study of T cell changes during pregnancy in multiple sclerosis. Sequencing used immunoSEQ multiplex PCR; TCRdb keeps in-frame clones, though not all of them. The sample carries roughly 58,000 clones, 94% recorded once. Sequencing used CD8+ T cells from peripheral blood mononuclear cells, obtained in the third trimester of pregnancy. These receptors all stem from a female donor with multiple sclerosis, enrolled in a pregnancy study.

The chain carries TRBV2 and TRBJ1-4; D is perhaps TRBD1 (6 bases). Looked up from germline, CDR1 is SNHLY and CDR2 is FYNNEI. This CDR3 has 15 residues. V gave up 3 bases and J gave up 4 bases, with 12 bases separating them. The CDR3 nucleotides are TGTGCCAGCAGTGACTCGAGACAGGTTAATGAAAAACTGTTTTTT. It specifies CASSDSRQVNEKLFF.

The V gene is TRBV5-4, the J gene TRBJ1-1, with D tentatively TRBD1 (5 bases). CDR3 length equals 15 residues. The V end was cut by 4 bases, the J end by 4 bases, with 17 bases between. CDR1 is SGHNT, CDR2 YYREEE, per germline (reference sequence). In DNA, the CDR3 is TGTGCCAGCAGCGGACCTTTGGAGGGGATCACTGAAGCTTTCTTT. This encodes CASSGPLEGITEAFF.

The chain employs TRBV6-5 and TRBJ2-3, with D hard to call. Germline CDR1 MNHEY, CDR2 SVGAGI. The CDR3 covers 13 residues. Trimming shortened V by 4 bases and J by 2 bases, and 7 bases separated the two germline ends. CDR3 DNA sequence: TGTGCCAGCAGTTTAAGAGACACAGATACGCAGTATTTT. Its translation: CASSLRDTDTQYF.

This clone was counted a single time. The chain uses TRBV7-9 and TRBJ2-1; possible D gene TRBD1, 6 bases. The CDR3 has 14 amino acids. The V gene lost 5 bases and the J gene lost 8 bases, with 16 bases spanning the gap. CDR1 is SEHNR, CDR2 FQNEAQ, per germline (reference sequence). CDR3 nucleotides: TGTGCCAGCAGCCTTACAGGGTTGGTTTATGAGCAGTTCTTC. It translates to CASSLTGLVYEQFF.

The rearrangement links TRBV19 to TRBJ2-1; D possibly corresponds to TRBD2 (5 bases). Trimming removed 5 bases at V and 3 bases at J, with 14 bases between. From germline, CDR1 is LNHDA and CDR2 SQIVND (reference sequence). The CDR3 is 15 residues long. This CDR3 is CASSYSGVDYNEQFF. DNA for the CDR3: TGTGCCAGTAGTTACTCCGGGGTCGACTACAATGAGCAGTTCTTC.

This chain joins TRBV7-7 and TRBJ2-5; 12 nucleotides agree with TRBD1. The J segment lost 3 bases and the V segment lost 5 bases, leaving 7 bases of the junction unmatched. Germline V gives CDR1 SSHAT, CDR2 FNYEAQ (reference sequence). The CDR3 sequence is 16 residues long. In DNA form, the CDR3 reads TGTGCCAGCAGCACAGGCGGGACAGGGGGCAAAGAGACCCAGTACTTC. This sequence encodes CASSTGGTGGKETQYF. The variable domain in full, with the rest retrieved from reference TRBV7-7 and TRBJ2-5, is GAGVSQSPRYKVTKRGQDVTLRCDPISSHATLYWYQQALGQGPEFLTYFNYEAQPDKSGLPSDRFSAERPEGSISTLTIQRTEQRDSAMYRCASSTGGTGGKETQYFGPGTRLLVL.

The rearrangement joins TRBV19 to TRBJ2-5; 8 bases are a match to TRBD2. The germline V gene encodes CDR1 LNHDA and CDR2 SQIVND (reference sequence). V trimming: 5 bases; J trimming: 3 bases; junction bases outside the gene matches: 8. This CDR3 contains 15 residues. CDR3 sequence reads: CASSLSGRAEETQYF. CDR3 bases: TGTGCCAGTAGTTTGTCCGGGAGGGCCGAAGAGACCCAGTACTTC.

The V and J genes are TRBV28 and TRBJ1-5; TRBD1 matches at 8 bases. V gave up 6 bases and J gave up 0 bases; unmatched junction bases: 13. The CDR3 has 18 residues. The germline gives CDR1 MDHEN, CDR2 SYDVKM. The CDR3, as DNA: TGTGCCAGCAGCTACGATCCTTGGACAGGGCATAGCAATCAGCCCCAGCATTTT. Translated, it gives CASSYDPWTGHSNQPQHF.

The rearrangement uses TRBV5-5 and TRBJ1-1, with D maybe TRBD1 (5 bases). The germline CDR1 and CDR2 sequences are SGHKS and YYEKEE (reference sequence). V lost 3 bases, J lost 6 bases, and 15 bases lay in between. The CDR3 contains 14 residues. The CDR3 reads CASSYTTPGAEAFF. The CDR3 DNA follows: TGTGCCAGCAGCTACACAACGCCGGGGGCTGAAGCTTTCTTT.

The chain combines TRBV10-3 with TRBJ2-1, with TRBD2 matching over 12 bases. CDR1 and CDR2 from the germline V gene are ENHRY and SYGVKD. The J segment lost 8 bases and the V segment lost 6 bases, leaving 17 bases of the junction unmatched. The CDR3 consists of 18 residues. The CDR3 bases are TGTGCCATCAGGCTAAGACTAGCGGGAGTTCGGGATTCCGATGAGCAGTTCTTC. Translated: CAIRLRLAGVRDSDEQFF.

The chain has TRBV4-1 and TRBJ2-5, with D perhaps matching TRBD2 (6 bases). The CDR3 loop spans 17 amino acids. Deletions cut 3 bases from V and 3 bases from J, with 20 bases between. Germline loops: CDR1 MGHRA, CDR2 YSYEKL. The CDR3 DNA reads as TGCGCCAGCAGCCAGCCACCCGGGAGCGGGCGGGAAGAGACCCAGTACTTC. Translation: CASSQPPGSGREETQYF.

The chain uses TRBV30 and TRBJ2-1; 12 bases line up with TRBD2. After removal of 3 bases from V and 7 bases from J, the junction contained 4 bases not matched to a gene. The CDR3 has 14 residues. The germline V gene has CDR1 GTSNPN and CDR2 SVGIG (reference sequence). DNA of the CDR3: TGTGCCTGGAGACTAGCGGGAGGAAGGAATGAGCAGTTCTTC. Protein: CAWRLAGGRNEQFF.

The V gene is TRBV7-6, the J gene TRBJ1-1, with a tentative D call TRBD1 (6 bases). Trimming took 5 bases from V and 4 from J, leaving 14 bases between them. The CDR3 covers 14 residues. Germline V gene lookup returns CDR1 SGHVS and CDR2 FNYEAQ. Written as DNA, the CDR3 is TGTGCCAGCAGCCTTAGGGGGGGCGGCACTGAAGCTTTCTTT. It codes for CASSLRGGGTEAFF.

The chain links TRBV7-9 to TRBJ2-5, with 10 bases lining up with TRBD1. CDR1 SEHNR and CDR2 FQNEAQ come from the germline V gene (reference sequence). CDR3 length equals 16 residues. V was clipped by 3 bases and J by 5 bases; unmatched bases: 9. CDR3 loop: CASSFSGQGTLETQYF. The CDR3 coding sequence is TGTGCCAGCAGCTTTTCGGGACAGGGGACCCTGGAGACCCAGTACTTC.

This chain joins TRBV25-1 and TRBJ1-5; maybe TRBD1 (6 bases). V dropped 5 bases and J dropped 0 bases, with 11 bases sitting between them. Per the germline V gene, CDR1 is MGHDK and CDR2 is SYGVNS. The CDR3 extends over 15 amino acids. The CDR3 is CASSLGGDSNQPQHF. CDR3 sequence (DNA): TGTGCCAGCAGTCTAGGGGGGGATAGCAATCAGCCCCAGCATTTT.

This clone was observed a single time. The genes are TRBV4-2 and TRBJ2-7; 9 nucleotides align to TRBD2. Germline values: CDR1 LGHNA, CDR2 YNFKEQ. Unmatched junction bases numbered 4, after V lost 5 bases and J lost 2 bases. The CDR3 is made up of 14 amino acids. The DNA for the CDR3 is TGTGCCAGCAGCGACCTAGCGGGACCCTACGAGCAGTACTTC. Its translation: CASSDLAGPYEQYF.

The V gene is TRBV13, the J gene TRBJ1-2; 7 nucleotides match TRBD1. This CDR3 is 13 amino acids long. The trim removed 5 bases at V and 3 bases at J, leaving 3 bases unmatched. CDR1 is PRHDT and CDR2 is FYEKMQ in the germline V gene (reference sequence). The DNA for the CDR3 is TGTGCCAGCAGCCGAGGACAGGACTATGGCTACACCTTC. Translated, it gives CASSRGQDYGYTF.

This clone was observed a handful of times. V gene TRBV27 combines with J gene TRBJ2-2; 9 bases are a match to TRBD1. CDR3 length: 16 amino acids. The germline CDR1 and CDR2 sequences are MNHEY and SMNVEV (reference sequence). V lost 0 bases to trimming and J lost 4 bases; unmatched junction nucleotides: 3. The CDR3 DNA is TGTGCCAGCAGTTTATCAGGGACAGGGACCACCGGGGAGCTGTTTTTT. Protein product: CASSLSGTGTTGELFF.

The chain recombines TRBV28 with TRBJ1-2; D perhaps matches TRBD1 (5 bases). Germline V gene sequence: CDR1 MDHEN, CDR2 SYDVKM. V was clipped by 5 bases and J by 3 bases, with 10 bases between them. CDR3 length: 13 residues. The CDR3 DNA reads as TGTGCCAGCAGTATGGGGGGGGACTATGGCTACACCTTC. This codes for CASSMGGDYGYTF.

The V call is TRBV10-1, the J call TRBJ1-5; D is perhaps TRBD1 (5 bases). CDR1 and CDR2 from the germline V gene are WNHNN and SYGVQD (reference sequence). V lost 9 bases and J lost 8, with 17 bases in between. CDR3 length equals 13 residues. In DNA form, the CDR3 reads TGCGCCAGACCGGGGGTCTGGGGTGAGCCCCAGCATTTT. Protein sequence: CARPGVWGEPQHF.

V is TRBV19 and J is TRBJ1-1; 7 bases match TRBD1. This CDR3 comprises 14 residues. Germline CDR1 LNHDA, CDR2 SQIVND (reference sequence). The ends lost 7 bases at V and 2 bases at J; junction bases unmatched: 7. For the CDR3, the DNA is TGTGCCAGTAAAGAGGGGGCGGAAAACACTGAAGCTTTCTTT. Translated: CASKEGAENTEAFF.

V is TRBV6-1 and J is TRBJ1-2, with a weak D call TRBD1 (5 bases). Per the germline V gene, CDR1 is MNHNS and CDR2 is SASEGT. V gave up 3 bases and J gave up 4 bases, with 9 bases separating them. This CDR3 has 13 amino acids. CDR3 sequence: CASSEGQGYGYTF. CDR3 in DNA: TGTGCCAGCAGTGAGGGGCAGGGCTATGGCTACACCTTC.

The chain recombines TRBV9 with TRBJ1-2; D may be TRBD1 (6 bases). The V end was cut by 3 bases, the J end by 4 bases, with 10 bases between. The germline V gene encodes CDR1 SGDLS and CDR2 YYNGEE. This CDR3 has 13 residues. The CDR3 sequence is CASSGTAAYGYTF. The CDR3 bases are TGTGCCAGCAGCGGGACAGCGGCCTATGGCTACACCTTC.

The chain uses TRBV2 and TRBJ2-5, with 7 positions matching TRBD1. J lost 3 bases, V lost 1 base, and 11 bases had no gene match. Germline V CDR1 and CDR2: SNHLY, FYNNEI. The CDR3 spans 17 residues. The CDR3 DNA follows: TGTGCCAGCAGTGAAGTCCAACCCCCGACAGGGAAAGAGACCCAGTACTTC. It specifies CASSEVQPPTGKETQYF.